One and the same sample provided the 15 T cell receptor beta chains below, sequenced in a study of blood T cell repertoires in COVID-19. Sequenced by immunoSEQ multiplex PCR; TCRdb stores in-frame clones only, minus some. The top ten clones hold over 4.5% of a sample with 100,000 to 150,000 clones, 74% of them seen once. The sample consisted of peripheral blood. The receptors were sampled from a man between 60 and 75 years old with acute or convalescent COVID-19.

The rearrangement uses TRBV12-3 or TRBV12-4 and TRBJ2-2, with D unclear. V lost 6 bases and J 6 bases, leaving 5 bases between the germline ends. CDR3 length: 11 amino acids. The CDR3 DNA is TGTGCCAGCAGCTTCGCCGGGGAGCTGTTTTTT. This codes for CASSFAGELFF.

This sequence joins TRBV2 and TRBJ1-6; 10 positions agree with TRBD1. CDR1 and CDR2 (germline): SNHLY, FYNNEI. V trimming: 1 base; J trimming: 10 bases; junction bases outside the gene matches: 7. The CDR3 sequence is 16 residues long. CDR3 nucleotides: TGTGCCAGCAGTGAAGAGTCGACAGGGGGCGAATCACCCCTCCACTTT. This codes for CASSEESTGGESPLHF.

The J gene is TRBJ2-1, the V gene TRBV5-1; TRBD2 matches at 8 bases. Per germline, CDR1 SGHRS and CDR2 YFSETQ. CDR3 length equals 15 residues. The trim removed 1 base at V and 7 bases at J, leaving 7 bases unmatched. CDR3 nucleotides: TGCGCCAGCAGCTTGTTGGATAGCGGGGTTAATGAGCAGTTCTTC. Translating gives CASSLLDSGVNEQFF. Looking up the rest from reference TRBV5-1 and TRBJ2-1 gives the full variable domain: KAGVTQTPRYLIKTRGQQVTLSCSPISGHRSVSWYQQTPGQGLQFLFEYFSETQRNKGNFPGRFSGRQFSNSRSEMNVSTLELGDSALYLCASSLLDSGVNEQFFGPGTRLTVL.

The gene calls are TRBV25-1 and TRBJ2-1; TRBD2 matches at 10 bases. Germline V gene data show CDR1 as MGHDK and CDR2 as SYGVNS. The ends lost 3 bases at V and 6 bases at J; junction bases unmatched: 5. There are 15 residues in the CDR3. CDR3 bases: TGTGCCAGCAGTGAGAGCGGGGGGGCCCGCAATGAGCAGTTCTTC. Residues: CASSESGGARNEQFF.

This clone was seen more than once but under ten times. The chain couples TRBV6-5 to TRBJ1-1; TRBD1 is a possible D gene (5 bases). Germline-derived CDR1 and CDR2 are MNHEY and SVGAGI. Trimming left V 5 bases short and J 11 bases short, with 18 bases between. This CDR3 spans 13 amino acids. The CDR3 nucleotides are TGTGCCAGCAGTCCGCGGGGGAGTAAAAGGGCTTTCTTT. Encoded protein: CASSPRGSKRAFF.

The chain uses TRBV19 and TRBJ1-4; the D gene is possibly TRBD1 (5 bases). The CDR3 runs 14 residues. The V end was cut by 4 bases, the J end by 3 bases, with 9 bases between. The germline gives CDR1 LNHDA, CDR2 SQIVND (reference sequence). CDR3: CASSTQGSNEKLFF. The CDR3 DNA sequence: TGTGCCAGTAGTACTCAGGGCTCTAATGAAAAACTGTTTTTT.

The V and J genes are TRBV9 and TRBJ2-5; TRBD2 aligns across 12 bases. Trimming took 4 bases from V and 5 from J; bases not matched to a gene: 6. This CDR3 region has 15 residues. CDR1 is SGDLS and CDR2 is YYNGEE in the germline V gene. Here the CDR3 DNA reads TGTGCCAGCAGCCTAGCGGGAGGGCCATTGGAGACCCAGTACTTC. This gives the protein CASSLAGGPLETQYF.

The J gene is TRBJ1-6, the V gene TRBV19, with a weak D call TRBD1 (6 bases). The CDR3 loop spans 13 amino acids. Between the trimmed V and J ends, which lost 7 bases and 9 bases, there was a span of 13 bases. The germline CDR1 and CDR2 sequences are LNHDA and SQIVND (reference sequence). The CDR3 reads CASKLQGLSPLHF. The CDR3 DNA sequence: TGTGCCAGTAAACTACAGGGTCTTTCACCCCTCCACTTT.

This sequence joins TRBV6-1 and TRBJ1-6; 10 bases match TRBD1. J gave up 1 base and V 4 bases, and 1 base lay outside the gene matches. The CDR3 sequence is 16 residues long. Germline V gene sequence: CDR1 MNHNS, CDR2 SASEGT. For the CDR3, the DNA is TGTGCCAGCAGTGGACAGGGGGCTTCCTATAATTCACCCCTCCACTTT. It is translated as CASSGQGASYNSPLHF.

The rearrangement links TRBV24-1 to TRBJ2-3, with D possibly TRBD2 on 6 matching bases. CDR1 and CDR2 from the germline V gene are KGHDR and SFDVKD. CDR3 length equals 17 residues. With 5 bases removed from V and 4 bases from J, the gap between germline ends came to 21 bases. The CDR3 nucleotides read TGTGCCACCAGTGGGACACGGCGGGGACGGAGCGCAGATACGCAGTATTTT. Translated: CATSGTRRGRSADTQYF.

This chain uses TRBV5-8 with TRBJ2-1, with 11 bases matching TRBD1. V dropped 5 bases and J dropped 2; count of bases not matched to a gene: 9. Germline V CDR1 and CDR2: SGHTS, YDEGEE. The CDR3 is made up of 17 amino acids. The CDR3 nucleotides are TGTGCCAGCAGTTTAAACCGGGACAGGGGGACCTACAATGAGCAGTTCTTC. It is translated as CASSLNRDRGTYNEQFF. The full variable domain, completed using reference TRBV5-8 and TRBJ2-1, is EAGVTQSPTHLIKTRGQQATLRCSPISGHTSVYWYQQALGLGLQFLLWYDEGEERNRGNFPPRFSGRQFPNYSSELNVNALELEDSALYLCASSLNRDRGTYNEQFFGPGTRLTVL.

This chain links TRBV20-1 with TRBJ2-7, with a weak D call TRBD2 (6 bases). CDR1 and CDR2 from the germline V gene are DFQATT and SNEGSKA (reference sequence). The CDR3 extends over 11 amino acids. Between the trimmed V and J ends, which lost 7 bases and 5 bases, there was a span of 12 bases. The CDR3 sequence is CSVPPGDEQYF. The CDR3 DNA sequence: TGCAGTGTTCCCCCGGGGGACGAGCAGTACTTC.

A single count supports this clone. The DNA for the CDR3 is TGTGCCACCAGTGAGGCCCGGCGGGGAGGGGTGAACACTGAAGCTTTCTTT. Its protein product is CATSEARRGGVNTEAFF. The chain recombines TRBV24-1 with TRBJ1-1; possible D gene TRBD1, 5 bases. The CDR3 totals 17 residues. Trimming cost V 4 bases and J 0 bases, with 17 bases left between them. Per germline, CDR1 KGHDR and CDR2 SFDVKD.

This clone was seen a handful of times. V is TRBV30 and J is TRBJ1-6; D may be TRBD1 (5 bases). This CDR3 comprises 12 residues. Germline-derived CDR1 and CDR2 are GTSNPN and SVGIG (reference sequence). Trimming stripped 2 bases from V and 14 bases from J, with 13 bases between. CDR3 bases: TGTGCCTGGAGTCGACAGCTGGGCACCCTCCACTTT. Translating gives CAWSRQLGTLHF.

On this clone: One junction end does not reproduce the germline sequence, and a read error may be involved. This CDR3 is CASSLGQGFWVF. The DNA of the CDR3 is TGCGCCAGCAGCTTGGGACAGGGGTTTTGGGTCTTC. This sequence joins TRBV5-1 and TRBJ2-7, with TRBD1 identical over 8 bases. CDR3 size: 12 residues. CDR1 is SGHRS, CDR2 YFSETQ, per germline.